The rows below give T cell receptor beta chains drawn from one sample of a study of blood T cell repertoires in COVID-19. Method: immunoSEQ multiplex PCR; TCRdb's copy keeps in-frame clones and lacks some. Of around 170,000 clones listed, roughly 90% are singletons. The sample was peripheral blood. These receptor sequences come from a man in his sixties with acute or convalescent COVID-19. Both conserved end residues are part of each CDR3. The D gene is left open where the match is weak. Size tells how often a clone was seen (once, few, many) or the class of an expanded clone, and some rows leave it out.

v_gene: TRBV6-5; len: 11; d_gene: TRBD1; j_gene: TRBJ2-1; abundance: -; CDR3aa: CASSTGQGQFF; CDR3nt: TGTGCCAGCAGTACAGGACAGGGGCAGTTCTTC
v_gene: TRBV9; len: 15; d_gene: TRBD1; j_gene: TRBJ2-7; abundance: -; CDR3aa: CASSVGWTGSHEQYF; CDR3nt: TGTGCCAGCAGCGTAGGGTGGACAGGGTCCCACGAGCAGTACTTC
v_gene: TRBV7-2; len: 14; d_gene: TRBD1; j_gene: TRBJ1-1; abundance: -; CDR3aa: CASSPRDRAAEAFF; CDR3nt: TGTGCCAGCAGCCCCCGTGACAGGGCCGCTGAAGCTTTCTTT
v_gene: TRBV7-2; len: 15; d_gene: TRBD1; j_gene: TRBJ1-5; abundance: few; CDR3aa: CASSVQGARGQPQHF; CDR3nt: TGTGCCAGCAGCGTGCAGGGGGCACGGGGTCAGCCCCAGCATTTT
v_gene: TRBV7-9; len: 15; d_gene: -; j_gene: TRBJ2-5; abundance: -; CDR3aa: CASSPGRLSGETQYF; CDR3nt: TGTGCCAGCAGCCCCGGTCGCTTGAGTGGAGAGACCCAGTACTTC
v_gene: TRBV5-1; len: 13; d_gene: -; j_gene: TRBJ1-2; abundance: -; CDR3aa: CASSLAINYGYTF; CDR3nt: TGCGCCAGCAGCTTAGCGATTAACTATGGCTACACCTTC
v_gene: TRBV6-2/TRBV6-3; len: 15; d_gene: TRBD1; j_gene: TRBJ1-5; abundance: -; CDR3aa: CASSYHRGGNQPQHF; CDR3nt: TGTGCCAGCAGTTACCACAGGGGCGGAAATCAGCCCCAGCATTTT
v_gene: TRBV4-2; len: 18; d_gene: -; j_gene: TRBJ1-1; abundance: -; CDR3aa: CASSQDHRPTHSNTEAFF; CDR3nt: TGTGCCAGCAGCCAAGATCACAGACCAACCCACTCGAACACTGAAGCTTTCTTT
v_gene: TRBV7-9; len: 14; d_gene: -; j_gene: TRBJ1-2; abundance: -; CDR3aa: CASSSYDRNYGYTF; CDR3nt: TGTGCCAGCAGCTCTTACGACAGAAACTATGGCTACACCTTC
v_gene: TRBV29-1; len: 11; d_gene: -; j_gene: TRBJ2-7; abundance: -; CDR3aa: CVGGLNYEQYF; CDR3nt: TGCGTCGGGGGACTGAACTACGAGCAGTACTTC
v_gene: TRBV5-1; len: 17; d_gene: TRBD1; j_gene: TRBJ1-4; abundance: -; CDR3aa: CASSFLPRGLANEKLFF; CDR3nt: TGCGCCAGCAGCTTCTTACCCAGGGGGCTGGCTAATGAAAAACTGTTTTTT
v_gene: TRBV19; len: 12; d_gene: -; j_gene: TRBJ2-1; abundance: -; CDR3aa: CASSSYKIEQFF; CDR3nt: TGTGCCAGTAGTTCCTATAAAATTGAGCAGTTCTTC
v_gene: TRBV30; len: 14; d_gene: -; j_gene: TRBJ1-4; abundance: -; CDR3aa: CAWSDQGLNEKLFF; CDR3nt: TGTGCCTGGAGTGACCAGGGGTTGAATGAAAAACTGTTTTTT
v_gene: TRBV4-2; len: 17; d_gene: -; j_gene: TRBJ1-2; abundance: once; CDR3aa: CASSQDASRARGYGYTF; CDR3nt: TGTGCCAGCAGCCAAGACGCCAGCAGGGCACGGGGGTATGGCTACACCTTC
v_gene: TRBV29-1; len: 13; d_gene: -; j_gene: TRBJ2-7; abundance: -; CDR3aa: CSARIGGMDVQYF; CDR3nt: TGCAGCGCTAGGATCGGGGGAATGGACGTGCAGTACTTC
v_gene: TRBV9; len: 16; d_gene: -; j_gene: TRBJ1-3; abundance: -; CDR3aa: CASSVEGGISGNTIYF; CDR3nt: TGTGCCAGCAGCGTAGAGGGGGGGATCTCTGGAAACACCATATATTTT
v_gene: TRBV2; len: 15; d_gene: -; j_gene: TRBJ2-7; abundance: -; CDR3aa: CASSDGRNRAYEQYF; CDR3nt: TGTGCCAGCAGTGATGGCCGGAATCGGGCCTACGAGCAGTACTTC
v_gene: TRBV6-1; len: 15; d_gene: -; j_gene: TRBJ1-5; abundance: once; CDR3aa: CASSEWRGTNQPQHF; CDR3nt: TGTGCCAGCAGTGAATGGCGGGGGACGAATCAGCCCCAGCATTTT
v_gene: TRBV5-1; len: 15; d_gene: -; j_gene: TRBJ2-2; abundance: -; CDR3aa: CASSLGTGNTGELFF; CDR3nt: TGCGCCAGCAGCTTGGGCACGGGGAACACCGGGGAGCTGTTTTTT
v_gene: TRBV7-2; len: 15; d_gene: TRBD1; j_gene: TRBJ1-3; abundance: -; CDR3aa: CASSFGTGLGNTIYF; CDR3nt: TGTGCCAGCAGCTTTGGGACAGGGTTAGGAAACACCATATATTTT
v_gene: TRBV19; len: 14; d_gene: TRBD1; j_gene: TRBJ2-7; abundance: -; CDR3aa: CASSIGAGGYEQYF; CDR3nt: TGTGCCAGTAGTATCGGGGCAGGGGGCTACGAGCAGTACTTC
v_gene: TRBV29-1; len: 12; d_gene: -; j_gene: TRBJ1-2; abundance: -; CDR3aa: CSVEGSYYGYTF; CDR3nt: TGCAGCGTTGAGGGCAGCTACTATGGCTACACCTTC
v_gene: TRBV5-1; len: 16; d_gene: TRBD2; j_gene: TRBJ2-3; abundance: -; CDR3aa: CASSFAAGGRADTQYF; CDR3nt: TGCGCCAGCAGCTTTGCCGCGGGGGGGCGTGCAGATACGCAGTATTTT
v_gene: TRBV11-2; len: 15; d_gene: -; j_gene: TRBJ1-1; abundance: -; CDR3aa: CASSPQTGSNTEAFF; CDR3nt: TGTGCCAGCAGCCCCCAGACAGGATCGAACACTGAAGCTTTCTTT
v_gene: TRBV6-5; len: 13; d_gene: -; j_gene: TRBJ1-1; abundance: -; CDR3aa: CASRTSKNTEAFF; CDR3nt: TGTGCCAGCAGAACTAGTAAGAACACTGAAGCTTTCTTT
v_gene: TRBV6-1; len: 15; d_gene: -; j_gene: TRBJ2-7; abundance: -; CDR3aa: CASSEALADTYEQYF; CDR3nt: TGTGCCAGCAGTGAAGCGCTCGCAGACACCTACGAGCAGTACTTC
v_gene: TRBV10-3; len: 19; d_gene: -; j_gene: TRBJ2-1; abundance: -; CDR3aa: CAISSGLKRRASSYNEQFF; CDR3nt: TGTGCCATCAGTAGCGGACTCAAACGGCGGGCGAGCTCCTACAATGAGCAGTTCTTC